These T cell receptor beta chains were read from a single sample in a study of shared clonotypes between healthy human individuals. Clones were read by immunoSEQ multiplex PCR, and TCRdb kept only the in-frame ones, dropping some. Of 230,000 or so clones in the sample, 65% were seen once. The sequencing input was memory CD4+ T cells sorted from blood. All receptors come from a man aged 30 to 45 in good health. The CDR3 runs from the conserved cysteine through the conserved F or W. A D gene is named only where the DNA matches it firmly. The size entry is marked missing in some rows and otherwise reads once, few, many or a size class.

j_call clone_size v_call d_call cdr3_length cdr3_aa cdr3_nt
TRBJ2-5 few TRBV11-3 NA 16 CASSLLSGLAQETQYF TGTGCCAGCAGCTTACTCTCGGGGCTAGCCCAAGAGACCCAGTACTTC
TRBJ2-1 few TRBV7-2 NA 15 CASSPARGAFDEQFF TGTGCCAGCAGCCCAGCGCGTGGGGCGTTCGATGAGCAGTTCTTC
TRBJ2-1 NA TRBV5-1 TRBD1 14 CASSTGTGVNEQFF TGCGCCAGCAGCACCGGGACAGGGGTCAATGAGCAGTTCTTC
TRBJ2-5 NA TRBV7-8 TRBD1 13 CASSPRQGETQYF TGTGCCAGCAGCCCCCGACAGGGTGAGACCCAGTACTTC
TRBJ1-1 NA TRBV28 NA 14 CASSLRDTHTEAFF TGTGCCAGCAGTCTCCGGGACACGCACACTGAAGCTTTCTTT
TRBJ1-1 NA TRBV11-2 TRBD1 14 CASNEGAWSTEAFF TGTGCCAGCAACGAGGGGGCTTGGAGCACTGAAGCTTTCTTT
TRBJ1-1 once TRBV11-2 TRBD1 13 CASSSRDSTKAFF TGTGCCAGCAGCTCACGGGACAGCACAAAAGCTTTCTTT
TRBJ2-1 few TRBV14 NA 18 CASSQALFVGVGSDEQFF TGTGCCAGCAGCCAAGCGTTGTTCGTGGGAGTAGGGTCCGATGAGCAGTTCTTC
TRBJ2-7 NA TRBV7-8 NA 15 CASSPRGGLLLEQYF TGTGCCAGCAGTCCGCGGGGCGGGCTACTATTAGAGCAGTACTTC
TRBJ2-3 NA TRBV7-2 TRBD2 16 CASSTTSGSVTDTQYF TGTGCCAGCAGCACGACTAGCGGGTCAGTCACAGATACGCAGTATTTT
TRBJ2-1 NA TRBV19 NA 15 CASSNPGSPYNEQFF TGTGCCAGTAGTAACCCCGGAAGCCCATACAATGAGCAGTTCTTC
TRBJ2-7 NA TRBV19 NA 15 CASSIEGGSSYEQYF TGTGCCAGTAGTATAGAAGGGGGGAGCTCCTACGAGCAGTACTTC
TRBJ2-7 once TRBV28 TRBD2 16 CASGPGWGGEIYEQYF TGTGCCAGCGGGCCAGGCTGGGGGGGAGAAATCTACGAGCAGTACTTC
TRBJ2-7 few TRBV6-6 NA 15 CASSYSPQGGYEQYF TGTGCCAGCAGTTACTCTCCACAGGGCGGCTACGAGCAGTACTTC
TRBJ2-5 NA TRBV10-3 TRBD1 16 CAISDPRTGFRETQYF TGTGCCATCAGTGACCCGCGGACAGGGTTCAGGGAGACCCAGTACTTC
TRBJ2-5 few TRBV11-2 NA 13 CASSLGLQETQYF TGTGCCAGCAGCTTGGGGCTTCAAGAGACCCAGTACTTC
TRBJ1-1 NA TRBV7-9 TRBD1 17 CASSFSRGQGLNTEAFF TGTGCCAGCAGTTTCTCCAGAGGACAGGGGTTGAACACTGAAGCTTTCTTT
TRBJ2-5 NA TRBV27 TRBD2 16 CASSLNGGRAGETQYF TGTGCCAGCAGTTTAAATGGTGGGAGGGCCGGAGAGACCCAGTACTTC
TRBJ2-5 few TRBV7-9 TRBD2 18 CASSPGLAGGGSKETQYF TGTGCCAGCAGCCCGGGACTAGCGGGAGGTGGTTCCAAAGAGACCCAGTACTTC
TRBJ2-5 NA TRBV19 NA 13 CASSPQGGETQYF TGTGCCAGTAGCCCACAAGGGGGAGAGACCCAGTACTTC
TRBJ2-5 few TRBV7-8 TRBD2 16 CASSSRLAYPQETQYF TGTGCCAGCAGCTCCAGACTAGCTTATCCTCAAGAGACCCAGTACTTC
TRBJ2-2 NA TRBV30 NA 12 CAWTENTGELFF TGTGCCTGGACAGAGAACACCGGGGAGCTGTTTTTT
TRBJ2-7 NA TRBV28 NA 15 CASSFLLDGVYEQYF TGTGCCAGCAGTTTCTTGCTAGATGGAGTCTACGAGCAGTACTTC
TRBJ2-7 NA TRBV14 NA 13 CASSHHNSYEQYF TGTGCCAGCAGCCACCACAACAGCTACGAGCAGTACTTC
TRBJ1-1 once TRBV28 NA 14 CASRSGLFGTEAFF TGTGCCAGCAGGTCAGGCCTATTCGGGACTGAAGCTTTCTTT
TRBJ2-1 NA TRBV19 NA 14 CASSIASDYNEQFF TGTGCCAGTAGTATTGCTAGTGACTACAATGAGCAGTTCTTC
TRBJ2-7 NA TRBV30 NA 13 CAWRADISYEQYF TGTGCCTGGAGAGCTGACATCTCCTACGAGCAGTACTTC
TRBJ2-1 NA TRBV12-5 NA 13 CASGLAGVNEQFF TGTGCTAGTGGTTTAGCAGGGGTGAATGAGCAGTTCTTC
TRBJ2-3 NA TRBV9 TRBD1 14 CASSAGTGSHTQYF TGTGCCAGCAGCGCCGGGACAGGGAGCCATACGCAGTATTTT
TRBJ1-4 NA TRBV28 NA 15 CASSLSGTPSDKLFF TGTGCCAGCAGTTTATCGGGGACACCCTCGGATAAACTGTTTTTT
TRBJ2-2 NA TRBV19 NA 16 CASSMRVAGFTGELFF TGTGCCAGTAGTATGAGGGTCGCAGGTTTCACCGGGGAGCTGTTTTTT
TRBJ2-1 few TRBV4-1 TRBD1 15 CASSPDRASYNEQFF TGCGCCAGCAGCCCCGACAGGGCCTCCTACAATGAGCAGTTCTTC
TRBJ2-7 NA TRBV13 TRBD2 19 CASSLGPGLAGGISYEQYF TGTGCCAGCAGCTTAGGCCCTGGACTAGCGGGAGGGATTTCCTACGAGCAGTACTTC
TRBJ2-3 NA TRBV5-8 NA 14 CASSLNWAADTQYF TGTGCCAGCAGCCTGAATTGGGCCGCAGATACGCAGTATTTT
TRBJ2-3 NA TRBV27 TRBD2 17 CASSYSGLAFFTDTQYF TGTGCCAGCAGTTACTCGGGACTAGCTTTCTTCACAGATACGCAGTATTTT
TRBJ2-5 NA TRBV9 TRBD2 14 CASSVGTSGRSQYF TGTGCCAGCAGCGTCGGGACTAGCGGGAGGTCCCAGTACTTC
TRBJ2-7 NA TRBV5-6 TRBD2 15 CASSLSRELAYEQYF TGTGCCAGCAGCTTATCGCGGGAGTTGGCCTACGAGCAGTACTTC
TRBJ2-7 few TRBV5-6 NA 15 CASSRYGPFTYEQYF TGTGCCAGCAGCCGTTACGGTCCTTTTACTTACGAGCAGTACTTC
TRBJ2-5 NA TRBV20-1 TRBD2 11 CSGLAGLDQYF TGCAGCGGACTAGCGGGATTGGACCAGTACTTC
TRBJ2-2 few TRBV11-3 NA 14 CASSSGWATGELFF TGTGCCAGCAGCTCCGGATGGGCCACCGGGGAGCTGTTTTTT
TRBJ1-2 few TRBV15 TRBD1 15 CATSRDGDSRRRYTF TGTGCCACCAGCAGAGATGGGGACAGCCGCCGGCGCTACACCTTC
TRBJ2-7 few TRBV12-5 TRBD2 16 CASGLAAGTTVREQYF TGTGCTAGTGGTTTGGCAGCCGGGACTACCGTGAGGGAGCAGTACTTC
TRBJ2-1 few TRBV28 NA 12 CASSSGTYEQFF TGTGCCAGCAGTTCAGGGACCTATGAGCAGTTCTTC
TRBJ1-2 NA TRBV6-6 NA 12 CASRTTGYGYTF TGTGCCAGCAGAACAACAGGCTATGGCTACACCTTC
TRBJ1-5 many TRBV18 NA 13 CASSPGANQPQHF TGTGCCAGCTCACCAGGGGCCAATCAGCCCCAGCATTTT
TRBJ1-1 NA TRBV5-6 NA 13 CASSSVGGSETFF TGTGCCAGCAGCTCCGTGGGGGGCTCTGAGACTTTCTTT